This passage covers 7 T cell receptor beta chains from one sample sequenced in a study of OX40 agonist ivuxolimab in advanced cancers. TCRdb's table, derived via immunoSEQ multiplex PCR, lists solely in-frame clones and lacks some. Among about 82,000 clones listed, 85% to 90% were seen once. This material consisted of CD4+ or CD8+ T cells sorted from blood, taken in a trial of the OX40 agonist ivuxolimab. The origin of the receptors is an adult with an advanced solid tumor such as melanoma, head and neck, liver or kidney cancer.

The gene calls are TRBV13 and TRBJ2-7; no reliable D call. This CDR3 has 11 amino acids. CDR1 is PRHDT and CDR2 is FYEKMQ in the germline V gene (reference sequence). Trimming removed 4 bases at V and 6 bases at J, with 7 bases between. The CDR3 sequence: CASSSDGEQYF. The DNA for the CDR3 is TGTGCCAGCAGCTCAGACGGCGAGCAGTACTTC.

The chain recombines TRBV6-5 with TRBJ2-5; 10 bases line up with TRBD2. TRBJ2-7 explains the end of the DNA better; the J call may be wrong. The length of the CDR3 is 15 residues. Per germline, CDR1 MNHEY and CDR2 SVGAGI. CDR3 protein: CASSGGMSGRDEQYF. In DNA form, the CDR3 reads TGTGCCAGCAGTGGTGGTATGAGCGGGAGGGACGAGCAGTACTTC.

This clone has only a few counts. The rearrangement joins TRBV5-1 to TRBJ2-2; 8 bases are a match to TRBD1. The CDR3 totals 17 residues. The V and J ends lost 0 bases and 5 bases, in that order; junction bases with no gene match: 9. CDR1 SGHRS and CDR2 YFSETQ come from the germline V gene. CDR3 protein: CASSLGVWTGRTGELFF. Written as DNA, the CDR3 is TGCGCCAGCAGCTTGGGGGTCTGGACAGGGAGGACCGGGGAGCTGTTTTTT. Full variable domain (rest looked up from reference TRBV5-1 and TRBJ2-2): KAGVTQTPRYLIKTRGQQVTLSCSPISGHRSVSWYQQTPGQGLQFLFEYFSETQRNKGNFPGRFSGRQFSNSRSEMNVSTLELGDSALYLCASSLGVWTGRTGELFFGEGSRLTVL.

The V call is TRBV7-3, the J call TRBJ2-5; D not resolved. The CDR3 extends over 13 amino acids. The V gene lost 5 bases and the J gene lost 2 bases, with 9 bases spanning the gap. Germline V gene data show CDR1 as SGHTA and CDR2 as FQGTGA. CDR3 nucleotide sequence: TGTGCCAGCAGCCTCCACACGCAAGAGACCCAGTACTTC. It encodes CASSLHTQETQYF.

The V call is TRBV19, the J call TRBJ1-2; TRBD1 matches at 9 bases. The junction had 6 bases not matched to a gene; V was cut back by 6 bases and J by 4 bases. CDR1 is LNHDA and CDR2 is SQIVND in the germline V gene (reference sequence). This CDR3 region has 14 residues. As DNA, the CDR3 is TGTGCCAGTAGCCCGGGACAGGGTAGCTATGGCTACACCTTC. This translates into CASSPGQGSYGYTF. Variable domain in full (rest from reference TRBV19 and TRBJ1-2): DGGITQSPKYLFRKEGQNVTLSCEQNLNHDAMYWYRQDPGQGLRLIYYSQIVNDFQKGDIAEGYSVSREKKESFPLTVTSAQKNPTAFYLCASSPGQGSYGYTFGSGTRLTVV.

This rearrangement joins TRBV5-1 to TRBJ2-1; D gene ambiguous. The CDR3 is 16 amino acids. Trimming removed 0 bases at V and 5 bases at J, with 15 bases between. CDR1 and CDR2 from the germline V gene are SGHRS and YFSETQ. CDR3 residues: CASSLASLVSNNEQFF. For the CDR3, the DNA is TGCGCCAGCAGCTTGGCTTCCCTAGTTTCGAACAATGAGCAGTTCTTC. The full variable domain, rest sourced from reference TRBV5-1 and TRBJ2-1, is KAGVTQTPRYLIKTRGQQVTLSCSPISGHRSVSWYQQTPGQGLQFLFEYFSETQRNKGNFPGRFSGRQFSNSRSEMNVSTLELGDSALYLCASSLASLVSNNEQFFGPGTRLTVL.

V usage is TRBV5-4 and J usage is TRBJ2-5; TRBD2 matches at 14 bases. Unmatched junction bases numbered 3, after V lost 3 bases and J lost 2 bases. CDR3 length: 16 residues. CDR1 and CDR2 (germline): SGHNT, YYREEE (reference sequence). The CDR3: CASSSGLAGVQETQYF. The CDR3 DNA follows: TGTGCCAGCAGCTCGGGACTAGCGGGGGTACAAGAGACCCAGTACTTC.